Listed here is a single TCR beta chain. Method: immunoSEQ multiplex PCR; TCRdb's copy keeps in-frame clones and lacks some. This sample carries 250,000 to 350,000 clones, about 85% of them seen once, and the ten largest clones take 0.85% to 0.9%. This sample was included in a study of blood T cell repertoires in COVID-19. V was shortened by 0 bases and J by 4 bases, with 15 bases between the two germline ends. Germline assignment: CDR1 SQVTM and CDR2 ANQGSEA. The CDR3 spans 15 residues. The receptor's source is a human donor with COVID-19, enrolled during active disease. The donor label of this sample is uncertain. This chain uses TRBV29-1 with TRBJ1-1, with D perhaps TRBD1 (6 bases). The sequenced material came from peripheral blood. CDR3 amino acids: CSVEDQRGLGTEAFF. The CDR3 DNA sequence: TGCAGCGTTGAAGATCAAAGGGGGTTGGGCACTGAAGCTTTCTTT.